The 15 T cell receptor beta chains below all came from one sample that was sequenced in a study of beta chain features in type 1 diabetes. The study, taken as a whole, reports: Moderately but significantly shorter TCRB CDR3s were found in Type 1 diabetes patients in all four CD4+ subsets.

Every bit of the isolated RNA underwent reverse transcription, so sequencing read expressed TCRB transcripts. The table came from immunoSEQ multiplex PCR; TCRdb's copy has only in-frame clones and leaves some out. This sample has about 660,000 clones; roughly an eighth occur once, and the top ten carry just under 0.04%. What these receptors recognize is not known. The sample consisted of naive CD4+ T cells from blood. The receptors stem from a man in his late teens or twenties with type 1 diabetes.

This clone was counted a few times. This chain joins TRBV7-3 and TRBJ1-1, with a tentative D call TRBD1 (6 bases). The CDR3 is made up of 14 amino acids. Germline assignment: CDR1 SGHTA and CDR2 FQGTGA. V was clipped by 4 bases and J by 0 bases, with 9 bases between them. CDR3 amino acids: CASSSDSLNTEAFF. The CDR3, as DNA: TGTGCCAGCAGCTCGGACAGTTTGAACACTGAAGCTTTCTTT.

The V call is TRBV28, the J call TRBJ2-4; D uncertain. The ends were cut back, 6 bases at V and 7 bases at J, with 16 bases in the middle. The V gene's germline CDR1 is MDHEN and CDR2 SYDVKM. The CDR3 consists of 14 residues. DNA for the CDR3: TGTGCCAGCAGCGACCCGTTGGGGAAGAACATTCAGTACTTC. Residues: CASSDPLGKNIQYF.

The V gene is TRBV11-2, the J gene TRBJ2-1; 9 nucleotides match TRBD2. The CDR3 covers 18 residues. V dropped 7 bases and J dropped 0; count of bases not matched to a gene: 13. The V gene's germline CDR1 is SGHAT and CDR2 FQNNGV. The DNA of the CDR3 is TGTGCCAGCACCAGGGGTAGCGGGAGCCTCAGCTCCTACAATGAGCAGTTCTTC. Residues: CASTRGSGSLSSYNEQFF.

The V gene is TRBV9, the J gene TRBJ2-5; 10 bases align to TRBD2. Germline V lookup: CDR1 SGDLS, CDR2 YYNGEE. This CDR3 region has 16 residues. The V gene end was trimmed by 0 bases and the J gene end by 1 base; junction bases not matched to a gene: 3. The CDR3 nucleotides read TGTGCCAGCAGCGTAGCCCGGACTAGCGGCCAAGAGACCCAGTACTTC. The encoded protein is CASSVARTSGQETQYF. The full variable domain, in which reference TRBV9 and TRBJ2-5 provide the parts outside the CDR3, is DSGVTQTPKHLITATGQRVTLRCSPRSGDLSVYWYQQSLDQGLQFLIQYYNGEERAKGNILERFSAQQFPDLHSELNLSSLELGDSALYFCASSVARTSGQETQYFGPGTRLLVL.

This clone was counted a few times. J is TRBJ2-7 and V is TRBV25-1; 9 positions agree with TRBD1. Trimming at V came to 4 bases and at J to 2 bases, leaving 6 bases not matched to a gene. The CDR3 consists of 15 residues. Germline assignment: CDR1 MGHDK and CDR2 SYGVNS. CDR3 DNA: TGTGCCAGCAGTGTTTCGGGACAGGGCGCCTACGAGCAGTACTTC. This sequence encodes CASSVSGQGAYEQYF.

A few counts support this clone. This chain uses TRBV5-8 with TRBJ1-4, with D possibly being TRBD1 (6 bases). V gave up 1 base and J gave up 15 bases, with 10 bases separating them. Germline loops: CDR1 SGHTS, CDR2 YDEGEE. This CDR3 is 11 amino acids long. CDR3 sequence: CASSLPGHLFF. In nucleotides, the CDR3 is TGTGCCAGCAGCTTGCCGGGACATTTGTTTTTT.

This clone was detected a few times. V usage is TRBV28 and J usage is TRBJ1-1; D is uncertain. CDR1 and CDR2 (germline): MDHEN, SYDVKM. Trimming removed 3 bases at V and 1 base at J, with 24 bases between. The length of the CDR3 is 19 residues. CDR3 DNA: TGTGCCAGCAGTTTCTTTGGCAGGTTGGGAGCTAGTGCGAACACTGAAGCTTTCTTT. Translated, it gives CASSFFGRLGASANTEAFF.

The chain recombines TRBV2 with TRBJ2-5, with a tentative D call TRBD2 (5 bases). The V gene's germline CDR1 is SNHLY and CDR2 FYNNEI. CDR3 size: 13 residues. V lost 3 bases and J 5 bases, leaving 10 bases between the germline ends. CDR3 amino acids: CASSDGTGETQYF. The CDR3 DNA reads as TGTGCCAGCAGTGACGGAACGGGGGAGACCCAGTACTTC.

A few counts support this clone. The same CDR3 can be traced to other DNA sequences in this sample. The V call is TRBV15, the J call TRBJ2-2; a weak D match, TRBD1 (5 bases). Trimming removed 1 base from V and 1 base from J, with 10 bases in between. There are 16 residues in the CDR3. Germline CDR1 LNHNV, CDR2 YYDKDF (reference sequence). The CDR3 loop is CATSRGGTGNTGELFF. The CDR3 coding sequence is TGTGCCACCAGCAGAGGAGGTACAGGGAACACCGGGGAGCTGTTTTTT. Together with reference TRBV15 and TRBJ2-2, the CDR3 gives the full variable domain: DAMVIQNPRYQVTQFGKPVTLSCSQTLNHNVMYWYQQKSSQAPKLLFHYYDKDFNNEADTPDNFQSRRPNTSFCFLDIRSPGLGDTAMYLCATSRGGTGNTGELFFGEGSRLTVL.

CDR3 protein: CASSSDGELFF. CDR3 coding DNA: TGTGCCAGCAGCAGCGACGGGGAGCTGTTTTTT. The chain carries TRBV21-1 and TRBJ2-2; the table's D call TRBD2 went unverified against the DNA. TRBV21-1 is described as a pseudogene. This CDR3 is 11 amino acids long.

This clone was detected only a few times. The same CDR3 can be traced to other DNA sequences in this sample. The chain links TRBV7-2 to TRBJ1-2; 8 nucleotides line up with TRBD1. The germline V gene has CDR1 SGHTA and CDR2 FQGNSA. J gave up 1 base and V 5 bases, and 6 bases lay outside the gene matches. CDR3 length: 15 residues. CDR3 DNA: TGTGCCAGCAGCCTTAGACAGGGGAATAACTATGGCTACACCTTC. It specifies CASSLRQGNNYGYTF.

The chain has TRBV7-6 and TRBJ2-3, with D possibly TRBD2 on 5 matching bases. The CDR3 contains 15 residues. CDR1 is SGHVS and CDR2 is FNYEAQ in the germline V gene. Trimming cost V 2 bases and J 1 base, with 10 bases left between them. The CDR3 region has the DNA TGTGCCAGCAGCTTACGCGGGTACCGCACAGATACGCAGTATTTT. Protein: CASSLRGYRTDTQYF.

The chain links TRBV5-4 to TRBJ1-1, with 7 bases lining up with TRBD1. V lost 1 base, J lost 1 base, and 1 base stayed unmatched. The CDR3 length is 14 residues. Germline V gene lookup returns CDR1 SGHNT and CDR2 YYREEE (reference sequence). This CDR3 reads CASSLPGGNTEAFF. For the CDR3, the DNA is TGTGCCAGCAGCTTGCCAGGGGGGAACACTGAAGCTTTCTTT.

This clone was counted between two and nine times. The CDR3 bases are TGTGCTAGTGGTTTGGTGGCGGGGGGATCTTACAATGAGCAGTTCTTC. Its protein is CASGLVAGGSYNEQFF. V is TRBV12-5 and J is TRBJ2-1; TRBD2 matches at 8 bases. This CDR3 comprises 16 residues. Germline CDR1 is LGHNT and CDR2 is FRNRAP. V trimming: 0 bases; J trimming: 4 bases; junction bases outside the gene matches: 5.

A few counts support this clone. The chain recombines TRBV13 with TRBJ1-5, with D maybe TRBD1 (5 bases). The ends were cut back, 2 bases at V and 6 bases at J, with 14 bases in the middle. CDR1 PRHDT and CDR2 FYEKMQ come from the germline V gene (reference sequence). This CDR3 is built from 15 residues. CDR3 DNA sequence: TGTGCCAGCAGCTTATCCTCGGGGGGGTCTCAGCCCCAGCATTTT. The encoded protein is CASSLSSGGSQPQHF.